The 18 T cell receptor beta chains given below trace back to one sample, sequenced in a study of shared clonotypes between healthy human individuals. Method: immunoSEQ multiplex PCR; TCRdb's copy keeps in-frame clones and lacks some. The sample lists some 2,100,000 clones, around 95% occurring once. The sample consisted of naive CD4+ T cells sorted from blood. As for subset: CD45RA+ positively selected. The origin of the receptors is a man between 18 and 35 years old in good health.

This chain's CDR3 is CASSSPLYRAQETQYF. CDR3 bases: TGTGCCAGCAGCTCGCCGCTCTACAGGGCTCAAGAGACCCAGTACTTC. The rearrangement joins TRBV11-2 to TRBJ2-5; D perhaps matches TRBD1 (6 bases). The CDR3 is made up of 16 amino acids. The germline V gene has CDR1 SGHAT and CDR2 FQNNGV. V gave up 4 bases and J gave up 2 bases, with 17 bases separating them.

As for this clone: Other DNA sequences in the sample encode the same CDR3. The chain joins TRBV5-1 to TRBJ2-7; 9 nucleotides match TRBD2. The CDR3 runs to 15 residues. J gave up 2 bases and V 0 bases, and 3 bases lay outside the gene matches. Germline V gives CDR1 SGHRS, CDR2 YFSETQ. The CDR3 region is CASSLESGGPYEQYF. CDR3 in DNA: TGCGCCAGCAGCTTGGAAAGCGGGGGGCCCTACGAGCAGTACTTC.

The V call is TRBV5-6, the J call TRBJ1-6; D gene uncertain. CDR1 and CDR2 from the germline V gene are SGHDT and YYEEEE. The length of the CDR3 is 13 residues. Trimming left V 3 bases short and J 10 bases short, with 11 bases between. The CDR3 sequence: CASSWGVGSPLHF. CDR3 DNA sequence: TGTGCCAGCAGCTGGGGTGTTGGGTCACCCCTCCACTTT.

This clone was recorded once. This rearrangement joins TRBV5-6 to TRBJ1-1; 8 nucleotides match TRBD1. The CDR3 totals 15 residues. Losses at the gene ends were 4 bases for V and 2 bases for J; bases not matched to a gene: 7. Germline CDR1 and CDR2: SGHDT and YYEEEE. The DNA of the CDR3 is TGTGCCAGCAGCCGACGACAGGGGCTTAACACTGAAGCTTTCTTT. This codes for CASSRRQGLNTEAFF. The full variable domain, in which reference TRBV5-6 and TRBJ1-1 provide the parts outside the CDR3, is DAGVTQSPTHLIKTRGQQVTLRCSPKSGHDTVSWYQQALGQGPQFIFQYYEEEERQRGNFPDRFSGHQFPNYSSELNVNALLLGDSALYLCASSRRQGLNTEAFFGQGTRLTVV.

The chain links TRBV28 to TRBJ1-2; D not certain. The length of the CDR3 is 14 residues. The V gene's germline CDR1 is MDHEN and CDR2 SYDVKM. Between the trimmed V and J ends, which lost 6 bases and 7 bases, there was a span of 18 bases. This CDR3 is CASSSLGRRSGYTF. DNA of the CDR3: TGTGCCAGCAGCTCTCTTGGGAGGAGGTCTGGCTACACCTTC.

The gene calls are TRBV9 and TRBJ2-2, with D perhaps TRBD1 (6 bases). Germline values: CDR1 SGDLS, CDR2 YYNGEE. There are 16 residues in the CDR3. Deletions cut 2 bases from V and 0 bases from J, with 11 bases between. DNA for the CDR3: TGTGCCAGCAGCGTCAGGGGATCCCCGAACACCGGGGAGCTGTTTTTT. Protein product: CASSVRGSPNTGELFF.

The chain combines TRBV2 with TRBJ1-2; D remains ambiguous. This CDR3 has 14 residues. V was trimmed by 2 bases and J by 5 bases, leaving 12 bases between them. Germline loops: CDR1 SNHLY, CDR2 FYNNEI. The CDR3 spells CASSEMARTYGYTF. CDR3 bases: TGTGCCAGCAGTGAAATGGCCAGGACTTATGGCTACACCTTC.

The V call is TRBV30, the J call TRBJ1-1; the D gene is possibly TRBD1 (5 bases). Germline V gene data show CDR1 as GTSNPN and CDR2 as SVGIG (reference sequence). The CDR3 runs to 12 residues. The V gene lost 2 bases and the J gene lost 7 bases, with 11 bases spanning the gap. The CDR3 loop is CAWSFTQGEAFF. The CDR3 coding sequence is TGTGCCTGGAGTTTCACCCAGGGTGAAGCTTTCTTT.

The CDR3 region is CALEVRREAFF. The DNA for the CDR3 is TGTGCCCTGGAAGTAAGGCGTGAAGCTTTCTTT. This rearrangement joins TRBV30 to TRBJ1-1; D gene ambiguous. Per germline, CDR1 GTSNPN and CDR2 SVGIG (reference sequence). The CDR3 extends over 11 amino acids. Trimming cost V 8 bases and J 7 bases, with 14 bases left between them.

This chain links TRBV2 with TRBJ2-1, with a weak D call TRBD1 (6 bases). V lost 5 bases and J lost 10, with 6 bases in between. Per the germline V gene, CDR1 is SNHLY and CDR2 is FYNNEI. The CDR3 spans 10 residues. The CDR3 protein is CASSQGEQFF. CDR3 nucleotide sequence: TGTGCCAGCAGTCAGGGGGAGCAGTTCTTC.

The chain links TRBV25-1 to TRBJ1-2; TRBD1 might be the D (5 bases). The V and J ends lost 6 bases and 4 bases respectively, with 18 bases between them. This CDR3 spans 15 amino acids. CDR1 and CDR2 from the germline V gene are MGHDK and SYGVNS. CDR3 sequence reads: CASSPRDRQVYGYTF. CDR3 in DNA: TGTGCCAGCAGCCCAAGAGACAGACAAGTCTATGGCTACACCTTC.

Details on this clone: The same CDR3 can be traced to other DNA sequences in this sample. The chain has TRBV5-6 and TRBJ1-2; possibly TRBD1 for D (5 bases). The CDR3 is 12 residues long. Germline assignment: CDR1 SGHDT and CDR2 YYEEEE. V lost 1 base and J 8 bases, leaving 9 bases between the germline ends. The CDR3 coding sequence is TGTGCCAGCAGCTTGAGCCAGGGCGGCTACACCTTC. This translates into CASSLSQGGYTF. Full variable domain (rest looked up from reference TRBV5-6 and TRBJ1-2): DAGVTQSPTHLIKTRGQQVTLRCSPKSGHDTVSWYQQALGQGPQFIFQYYEEEERQRGNFPDRFSGHQFPNYSSELNVNALLLGDSALYLCASSLSQGGYTFGSGTRLTVV.

This clone was found a few times. The J gene is TRBJ1-1, the V gene TRBV18; possibly TRBD1 for D (6 bases). Germline values: CDR1 KGHSH, CDR2 LQKENI. The V and J ends lost 6 bases and 4 bases respectively, with 15 bases between them. This CDR3 contains 14 residues. The CDR3 bases are TGTGCCAGCTCCCCAAGGGGGTGGAGCACTGAAGCTTTCTTT. Its protein product is CASSPRGWSTEAFF.

The rearrangement joins TRBV7-2 to TRBJ1-3, with 8 bases matching TRBD1. Trimming took 1 base from V and 0 from J; bases not matched to a gene: 8. The germline CDR1 and CDR2 sequences are SGHTA and FQGNSA. The CDR3 is 18 amino acids. The CDR3 sequence is CASSLVGGQALSGNTIYF. In nucleotides, the CDR3 is TGTGCCAGCAGCTTAGTGGGGGGACAGGCCCTCTCTGGAAACACCATATATTTT.

The V and J genes are TRBV5-1 and TRBJ1-2, with D perhaps matching TRBD1 (5 bases). Germline CDR1 reads SGHRS; CDR2 reads YFSETQ. The CDR3 sequence is 14 residues long. The ends were cut back, 5 bases at V and 3 bases at J, with 14 bases in the middle. The DNA for the CDR3 is TGCGCCAGCAGTTCCAGGGTCGAGGACTATGGCTACACCTTC. Its protein product is CASSSRVEDYGYTF.

The chain is built from TRBV5-8 and TRBJ1-2; D is uncertain. The germline V gene has CDR1 SGHTS and CDR2 YDEGEE. Trimming shortened V by 4 bases and J by 4 bases, and 11 bases separated the two germline ends. The CDR3 has 13 amino acids. CDR3 sequence: CASSSRRFYGYTF. In DNA, the CDR3 is TGTGCCAGCAGCAGTCGACGGTTCTATGGCTACACCTTC.

The genes are TRBV11-1 and TRBJ2-3; 10 bases align to TRBD2. This CDR3 contains 17 residues. Germline V gene lookup returns CDR1 SGHAT and CDR2 FQDESV (reference sequence). Trimming cost V 4 bases and J 0 bases; bases outside gene matches: 7. The CDR3 here is CASSWASGGTSTDTQYF. The CDR3 DNA follows: TGTGCCAGCAGCTGGGCTAGCGGGGGCACTAGCACAGATACGCAGTATTTT.

V and J are TRBV18 and TRBJ1-3; TRBD1 might be the D (5 bases). Germline assignment: CDR1 KGHSH and CDR2 LQKENI. V lost 0 bases to trimming and J lost 0 bases, with 12 bases between them. The CDR3 is 17 residues long. The CDR3 spells CASSPPTGGISGNTIYF. CDR3 in DNA: TGTGCCAGCTCACCACCCACAGGCGGAATCTCTGGAAACACCATATATTTT.